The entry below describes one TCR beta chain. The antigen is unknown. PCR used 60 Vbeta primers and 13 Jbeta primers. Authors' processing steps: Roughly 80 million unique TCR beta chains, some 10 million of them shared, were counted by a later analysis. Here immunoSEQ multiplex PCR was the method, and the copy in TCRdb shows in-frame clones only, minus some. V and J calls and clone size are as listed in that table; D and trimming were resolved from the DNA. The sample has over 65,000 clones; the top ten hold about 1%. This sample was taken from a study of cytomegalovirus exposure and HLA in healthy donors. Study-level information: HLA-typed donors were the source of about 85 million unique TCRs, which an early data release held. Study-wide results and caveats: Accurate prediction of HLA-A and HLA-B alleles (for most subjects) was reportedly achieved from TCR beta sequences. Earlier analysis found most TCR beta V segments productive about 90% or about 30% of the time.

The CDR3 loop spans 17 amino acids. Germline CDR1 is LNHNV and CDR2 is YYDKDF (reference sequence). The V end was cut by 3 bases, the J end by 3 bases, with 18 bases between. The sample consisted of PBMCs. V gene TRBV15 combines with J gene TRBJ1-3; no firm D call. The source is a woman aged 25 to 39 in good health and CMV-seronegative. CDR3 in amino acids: CATSRSGLRVGGNTIYF. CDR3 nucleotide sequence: TGTGCCACCAGCAGGAGTGGTTTGCGGGTGGGTGGAAACACCATATATTTT.